This entry describes one T cell receptor (beta chain). Sequenced patients had shown CD8+CD57+ cell expansion by flow cytometry. When blood sampling took place, the patients had received no therapy. These data originate in a study of CD8+CD57+ T cells in acquired aplastic anemia. Study overall: On average, sorted CD4+ and CD8+ cells gave 3 to 3.5 ug of DNA.

Genomic DNA, the template, was used for profiling of the TCR beta VDJ and CDR3. TCRdb re-analysed the reads in MiXCR, keeping a single row per CDR3 protein. The sample lists roughly 240,000 distinct CDR3 sequences; more than 45% were seen once. Germline values: CDR1 MNHNY, CDR2 SVGAGI (reference sequence). The length of the CDR3 is 15 residues. V dropped 6 bases and J dropped 4; count of bases not matched to a gene: 7. The sequenced sample consisted of sorted CD4+, CD8+, or CD8+CD57+ T cells (not recorded which) from PBMCs. The chain recombines TRBV6-6 with TRBJ2-1; TRBD2 aligns across 9 bases. The clonotype was recovered from a human donor with aplastic anemia. CDR3 residues: CASSRLAELYNEQFF. As DNA, the CDR3 is TGTGCCAGCAGCCGACTAGCGGAACTATACAATGAGCAGTTCTTC.